This T cell receptor beta chain was obtained from a study of blood T cell repertoires in COVID-19. Whole-study context: Collection of acute and convalescent COVID-19 samples took place in the United States, Italy and Spain.

From germline, CDR1 is SGHAT and CDR2 FQNNGV. There are 17 residues in the CDR3. V lost 6 bases, J lost 1 base, and 8 bases stayed unmatched. As processed by the authors: From reference gene primer amplification, estimates of nucleated cell counts were derived. Some clones are missing from TCRdb's copy, which holds only in-frame ones; the method was immunoSEQ multiplex PCR. V, J and clone size are those of that table, while D and trimming were read from the DNA. The sample lists fewer than 350,000 clones, around 81% occurring once. This clone was observed a handful of times. The rearrangement uses TRBV11-2 and TRBJ2-1; 11 nucleotides line up with TRBD2. The sequence was obtained from an older woman with active or convalescent COVID-19. Sequenced input: peripheral blood. CDR3: CASSFTGTSGSYNEQFF. The CDR3 DNA follows: TGTGCCAGCAGTTTTACCGGGACTAGCGGTTCCTACAATGAGCAGTTCTTC. The full variable domain, in which reference TRBV11-2 and TRBJ2-1 provide the parts outside the CDR3, is EAGVAQSPRYKIIEKRQSVAFWCNPISGHATLYWYQQILGQGPKLLIQFQNNGVVDDSQLPKDRFSAERLKGVDSTLKIQPAKLEDSAVYLCASSFTGTSGSYNEQFFGPGTRLTVL.